This TCR beta chain was profiled in a study of cytomegalovirus exposure and HLA in healthy donors. Use of 60 Vbeta and 13 Jbeta primers characterized the PCR. Repertoires were generated with immunoSEQ multiplex PCR, while TCRdb's copy carries only in-frame clones and drops some. Among 170,000 or so clones listed, 84% were seen once. Study results and caveats: A later analysis by the authors found several of the most significant clusters apparently linked to common viral pathogens. Diagnosis of cytomegalovirus status made by the classifier reportedly showed high specificity and sensitivity. Sequencing depth across donors, presence/absence analyses assumed, was roughly uniform.

There are 13 residues in the CDR3. Germline-derived CDR1 and CDR2 are MNHEY and SVGAGI. V trimming: 2 bases; J trimming: 12 bases; junction bases outside the gene matches: 9. A note on this clone: Its antigen is not known.

The sequenced material came from PBMCs. This TCR derives from a man between 18 and 29 years old in good health and CMV-seronegative. The V call is TRBV6-5, the J call TRBJ1-1, with 7 bases that match TRBD1. The CDR3 reads CASSYPSTGRTFF. The DNA of the CDR3 is TGTGCCAGCAGTTACCCCTCGACAGGGAGGACTTTCTTT.